The 30 T cell receptor beta chains given below trace back to one sample, sequenced in a study of cytomegalovirus exposure and HLA in healthy donors. The PCR was carried out with 60 Vbeta primers and 13 Jbeta primers. Assay: immunoSEQ multiplex PCR; the TCRdb copy retains only in-frame clones and omits some. The sample contains 100,000 to 150,000 clones, under 85% of which appear only once. Sequenced material: PBMCs. All receptors come from a woman aged 45-65 years in good health and CMV-seropositive.

The V call is TRBV11-3, the J call TRBJ1-6; D is unresolved. Germline V gene lookup returns CDR1 SGHNT and CDR2 YENEEA. With 7 bases removed from V and 5 bases from J, the gap between germline ends came to 9 bases. The CDR3 contains 13 residues. The CDR3 here is CASNNRNNSPLHF. In DNA form, the CDR3 reads TGTGCCAGCAACAACAGAAATAATTCACCCCTCCACTTT.

The rearrangement links TRBV19 to TRBJ2-2; 12 nucleotides align to TRBD2. The V gene's germline CDR1 is LNHDA and CDR2 SQIVND (reference sequence). The V gene end was trimmed by 0 bases and the J gene end by 5 bases; junction bases not matched to a gene: 7. The CDR3 contains 18 residues. The CDR3 is CASSIDLAGGRGTGELFF. For the CDR3, the DNA is TGTGCCAGTAGTATAGACCTAGCGGGGGGGCGTGGGACCGGGGAGCTGTTTTTT.

The V call is TRBV7-2, the J call TRBJ2-7; TRBD2 agrees at 14 bases. V lost 1 base to trimming and J lost 4 bases; unmatched junction nucleotides: 3. The CDR3 is 16 residues long. The germline V gene encodes CDR1 SGHTA and CDR2 FQGNSA. CDR3 nucleotides: TGTGCCAGCAGCTTAGAAGGGACTAGCGGGGGATACGAGCAGTACTTC. It yields the protein CASSLEGTSGGYEQYF.

The V call is TRBV30, the J call TRBJ1-3, with no clear D. V dropped 4 bases and J dropped 0 bases, with 7 bases sitting between them. CDR1 is GTSNPN and CDR2 is SVGIG in the germline V gene (reference sequence). The CDR3 extends over 13 amino acids. The CDR3 sequence is CAWTQDSGNTIYF. The CDR3 DNA follows: TGTGCCTGGACCCAGGACTCTGGAAACACCATATATTTT.

The chain combines TRBV5-1 with TRBJ2-2, with 7 nucleotides matching TRBD2. The CDR3 runs 16 residues. Germline CDR1 is SGHRS and CDR2 is YFSETQ. J was trimmed by 5 bases and V by 0 bases; bases with no gene match: 7. The DNA of the CDR3 is TGCGCCAGCAGCTTGGCCGGGCTGGGAGGGACCGGGGAGCTGTTTTTT. This codes for CASSLAGLGGTGELFF.

V and J are TRBV7-6 and TRBJ2-1; unclear D gene. V gave up 3 bases and J gave up 5 bases, with 2 bases separating them. The CDR3 length is 11 residues. The germline V gene encodes CDR1 SGHVS and CDR2 FNYEAQ. The CDR3 reads CASSFNNEQFF. DNA of the CDR3: TGTGCCAGCAGCTTTAACAATGAGCAGTTCTTC.

The chain recombines TRBV9 with TRBJ2-1, with a tentative D call TRBD2 (7 bases). This CDR3 has 15 amino acids. Looked up from germline, CDR1 is SGDLS and CDR2 is YYNGEE. Trimming took off 0 bases at V and 4 bases at J, with 11 bases between the two ends. CDR3 residues: CASSVGGGGYNEQFF. CDR3 nucleotide sequence: TGTGCCAGCAGCGTAGGGGGGGGCGGGTACAATGAGCAGTTCTTC. Based on the CDR3 plus reference TRBV9 and TRBJ2-1, the full variable domain is DSGVTQTPKHLITATGQRVTLRCSPRSGDLSVYWYQQSLDQGLQFLIQYYNGEERAKGNILERFSAQQFPDLHSELNLSSLELGDSALYFCASSVGGGGYNEQFFGPGTRLTVL.

The V and J genes are TRBV7-6 and TRBJ2-3; a weak D match, TRBD2 (5 bases). Germline V gives CDR1 SGHVS, CDR2 FNYEAQ. The CDR3 extends over 14 amino acids. With 5 bases removed from V and 2 bases from J, the gap between germline ends came to 11 bases. The CDR3 bases are TGTGCCAGCAGCCCGGACTGGGACACAGATACGCAGTATTTT. Protein: CASSPDWDTDTQYF. Together with reference TRBV7-6 and TRBJ2-3, the CDR3 gives the full variable domain: GAGVSQSPRYKVTKRGQDVALRCDPISGHVSLYWYRQALGQGPEFLTYFNYEAQQDKSGLPNDRFSAERPEGSISTLTIQRTEQRDSAMYRCASSPDWDTDTQYFGPGTRLTVL.

This sequence joins TRBV6-5 and TRBJ1-4; no definite D call. Between the trimmed V and J ends, which lost 5 bases and 4 bases, there was a span of 8 bases. In germline, CDR1 is MNHEY, CDR2 SVGAGI. This CDR3 spans 13 amino acids. This CDR3 reads CASSARRNEKLFF. CDR3 DNA: TGTGCCAGCAGTGCGAGGCGTAATGAAAAACTGTTTTTT.

The gene calls are TRBV19 and TRBJ2-3, with D unclear. V was cut by 8 bases and J by 3 bases, with 6 bases left in between. Germline CDR1 and CDR2: LNHDA and SQIVND (reference sequence). The CDR3 spans 11 residues. In nucleotides, the CDR3 is TGTGCCAGTTCAACTACAGATACGCAGTATTTT. Protein product: CASSTTDTQYF.

This chain links TRBV7-2 with TRBJ2-7; TRBD2 matches 8 bases. The germline V gene encodes CDR1 SGHTA and CDR2 FQGNSA. This CDR3 has 12 amino acids. The V segment lost 4 bases and the J segment 6 bases; nucleotides outside the gene matches: 2. CDR3 in amino acids: CASSSGGGEQYF. As DNA, the CDR3 is TGTGCCAGCAGCTCGGGGGGGGGCGAGCAGTACTTC.

The V and J genes are TRBV10-1 and TRBJ1-1; TRBD1 might be the D (5 bases). CDR1 and CDR2 (germline): WNHNN, SYGVQD (reference sequence). Trimming took off 7 bases at V and 2 bases at J, with 8 bases between the two ends. The CDR3 is 12 residues long. CDR3 residues: CASIDRNTEAFF. As DNA, the CDR3 is TGCGCCAGCATAGACAGAAACACTGAAGCTTTCTTT.

The chain joins TRBV9 to TRBJ1-6; TRBD1 might be the D (5 bases). The CDR3 is 16 residues long. V shed 0 bases and J shed 9 bases, with 16 bases lying between them. Germline V CDR1 and CDR2: SGDLS, YYNGEE. The CDR3 sequence is CASSVEGAGPGSPLHF. DNA for the CDR3: TGTGCCAGCAGCGTAGAAGGAGCAGGGCCAGGTTCACCCCTCCACTTT.

The V and J genes are TRBV2 and TRBJ2-7, with TRBD1 matching 7 bases. Germline loops: CDR1 SNHLY, CDR2 FYNNEI. V was clipped by 4 bases and J by 2 bases; unmatched bases: 8. The CDR3 extends over 15 amino acids. CDR3 coding DNA: TGTGCCAGCAGTGCGGACAGGACAGTCCCCTACGAGCAGTACTTC. This encodes CASSADRTVPYEQYF.

J is TRBJ1-6 and V is TRBV6-5; 8 bases are a match to TRBD1. Germline V CDR1 and CDR2: MNHEY, SVGAGI. Trimming cost V 0 bases and J 7 bases; bases outside gene matches: 2. The CDR3 runs 15 residues. Here the CDR3 DNA reads TGTGCCAGCAGTTACTCGAACAGGGGGAATTCACCCCTCCACTTT. Protein: CASSYSNRGNSPLHF.

This clone has more than one count but fewer than ten. This chain connects TRBV18 to TRBJ1-5, with 9 bases that match TRBD1. The V gene's germline CDR1 is KGHSH and CDR2 LQKENI. The V gene end was trimmed by 5 bases and the J gene end by 6 bases; junction bases not matched to a gene: 11. This CDR3 has 16 amino acids. This chain's CDR3 is CASSSKDTGGGQPQHF. The CDR3 DNA reads TGTGCCAGCTCATCTAAGGATACAGGGGGCGGTCAGCCCCAGCATTTT.

This chain links TRBV18 with TRBJ2-1; 7 bases map to TRBD1. From germline, CDR1 is KGHSH and CDR2 LQKENI. Trimming took 9 bases from V and 7 from J; bases not matched to a gene: 9. The CDR3 length is 13 residues. In DNA form, the CDR3 reads TGTGCCAGTTCGACCCTACAGGGGAATGAGCAGTTCTTC. Amino acid sequence: CASSTLQGNEQFF.

This chain joins TRBV29-1 and TRBJ2-2; 7 positions match TRBD1. Germline trimming cut 7 bases from V and 7 bases from J; bases unmatched to any gene: 9. The CDR3 spans 13 residues. Germline V gene lookup returns CDR1 SQVTM and CDR2 ANQGSEA. CDR3 residues: CSGGQPLNGELFF. In DNA form, the CDR3 reads TGCAGCGGGGGACAGCCCTTAAACGGGGAGCTGTTTTTT.

The chain carries TRBV18 and TRBJ1-5; D gene uncertain. There are 15 residues in the CDR3. V was pared by 0 bases and J by 1 base, with 7 bases between. Germline CDR1 and CDR2: KGHSH and LQKENI. CDR3 loop: CASSPPGRSNQPQHF. The CDR3 bases are TGTGCCAGCTCACCACCGGGGAGAAGCAATCAGCCCCAGCATTTT.

The CDR3 nucleotides read TGTGCCAGCAGACTCGCGGGACTATCCAGAATTGAGCAGTTCTTC. Amino acid sequence: CASRLAGLSRIEQFF. The chain recombines TRBV28 with TRBJ2-1, with 7 bases lining up with TRBD2. Trimming cost V 6 bases and J 9 bases; bases outside gene matches: 14. CDR1 is MDHEN, CDR2 SYDVKM, per germline. The CDR3 has 15 residues.

The chain uses TRBV7-9 and TRBJ2-5; a possible D gene is TRBD2 (6 bases). The CDR3 totals 16 residues. V lost 4 bases, J lost 5 bases, and 20 bases lay in between. Germline V lookup: CDR1 SEHNR, CDR2 FQNEAQ (reference sequence). The CDR3 sequence: CASSSRQTRPMETQYF. The CDR3 DNA sequence: TGTGCCAGCAGCTCACGGCAGACTAGGCCCATGGAGACCCAGTACTTC.

The rearrangement uses TRBV11-2 and TRBJ1-6; D is ambiguous. V lost 0 bases, J lost 6 bases, and 6 bases lay in between. CDR1 SGHAT and CDR2 FQNNGV come from the germline V gene. The CDR3 totals 14 residues. The CDR3: CASSLELINSPLHF. For the CDR3, the DNA is TGTGCCAGCAGCTTAGAACTGATTAATTCACCCCTCCACTTT.

This chain uses TRBV4-2 with TRBJ1-1, with unresolved D. V lost 1 base and J lost 6, with 9 bases in between. The CDR3 totals 13 residues. Germline V CDR1 and CDR2: LGHNA, YNFKEQ. CDR3 amino acids: CASSQAPRAEAFF. CDR3 DNA: TGTGCCAGCAGCCAAGCGCCCCGGGCTGAAGCTTTCTTT.

This chain uses TRBV6-5 with TRBJ1-1; weak D call: TRBD1 (6 bases). Trimming removed 2 bases at V and 8 bases at J, with 15 bases between. In germline, CDR1 is MNHEY, CDR2 SVGAGI. CDR3 length: 14 residues. The chain's CDR3 is CASSYPGGRGEAFF. In DNA, the CDR3 is TGTGCCAGCAGTTACCCCGGAGGGAGGGGGGAAGCTTTCTTT.

The chain links TRBV6-5 to TRBJ2-1, with 14 bases aligning to TRBD2. The CDR3 covers 14 residues. V gave up 9 bases and J gave up 11 bases; unmatched junction bases: 9. From germline, CDR1 is MNHEY and CDR2 SVGAGI. For the CDR3, the DNA is TGTGCCAGTCGGAATGGACTAGCGGGGGGTAAGCAGTTCTTC. It specifies CASRNGLAGGKQFF.

The V gene is TRBV11-2, the J gene TRBJ1-3; 7 nucleotides line up with TRBD1. The V gene end was trimmed by 5 bases and the J gene end by 2 bases; junction bases not matched to a gene: 6. This CDR3 region has 15 residues. Per the germline V gene, CDR1 is SGHAT and CDR2 is FQNNGV. The CDR3 region has the DNA TGTGCCAGCAGCGCCGACAGGGTGGCTGGAAACACCATATATTTT. It yields the protein CASSADRVAGNTIYF.

The chain carries TRBV4-1 and TRBJ1-1; 9 bases are a match to TRBD1. Germline values: CDR1 MGHRA, CDR2 YSYEKL. This CDR3 has 17 amino acids. With 0 bases clipped from V and 0 bases from J, the junction kept 5 bases outside the gene matches. The CDR3 loop reads CASSQDLGTGLNTEAFF. Written as DNA, the CDR3 is TGCGCCAGCAGCCAAGATCTTGGGACAGGGTTGAACACTGAAGCTTTCTTT.

The genes are TRBV5-1 and TRBJ2-5, with TRBD2 identical over 7 bases. The tail of the sequence fits TRBJ2-7 better, so the J call may be wrong. Germline CDR1 reads SGHRS; CDR2 reads YFSETQ. This CDR3 spans 15 amino acids. DNA of the CDR3: TGCGCCAGCAGCTTGGCAGCGGGGACCTCCTACGAGCAGTACTTC. Protein product: CASSLAAGTSYEQYF.

This clone was seen only a few times. Other nucleotide sequences from this sample produce the same CDR3. This chain connects TRBV19 to TRBJ1-6; 7 nucleotides agree with TRBD1. Germline values: CDR1 LNHDA, CDR2 SQIVND (reference sequence). The CDR3 has 14 amino acids. The ends lost 10 bases at V and 5 bases at J; junction bases unmatched: 8. The CDR3 here is CATSPGQHNSPLHF. The CDR3 bases are TGTGCCACCTCCCCGGGACAGCATAATTCACCCCTCCACTTT.

The chain couples TRBV29-1 to TRBJ1-3; 7 bases match TRBD1. CDR1 SQVTM and CDR2 ANQGSEA come from the germline V gene. J lost 4 bases, V lost 4 bases, and 7 bases had no gene match. This CDR3 spans 14 amino acids. The CDR3 nucleotides are TGCAGCGTTGCGGTAAACAGGGGAGGAAACACCATATATTTT. This translates into CSVAVNRGGNTIYF.